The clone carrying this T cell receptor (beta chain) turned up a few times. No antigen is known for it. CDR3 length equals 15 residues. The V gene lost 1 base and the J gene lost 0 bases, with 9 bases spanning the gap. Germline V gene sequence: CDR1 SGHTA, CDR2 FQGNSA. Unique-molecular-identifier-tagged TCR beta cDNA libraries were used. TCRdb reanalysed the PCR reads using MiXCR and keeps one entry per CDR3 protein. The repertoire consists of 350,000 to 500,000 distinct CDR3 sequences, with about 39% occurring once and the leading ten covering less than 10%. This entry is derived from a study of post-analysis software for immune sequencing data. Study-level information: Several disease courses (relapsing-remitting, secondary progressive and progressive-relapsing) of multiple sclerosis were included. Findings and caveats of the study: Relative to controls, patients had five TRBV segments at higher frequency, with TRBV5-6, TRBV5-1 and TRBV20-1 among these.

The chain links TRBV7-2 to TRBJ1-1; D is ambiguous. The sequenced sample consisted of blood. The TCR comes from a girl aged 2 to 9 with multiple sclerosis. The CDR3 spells CASSLGHTLNTEAFF. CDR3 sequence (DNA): TGTGCCAGCAGCTTAGGTCACACGCTGAACACTGAAGCTTTCTTT. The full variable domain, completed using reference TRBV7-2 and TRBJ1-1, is GAGVSQSPSNKVTEKGKDVELRCDPISGHTALYWYRQSLGQGLEFLIYFQGNSAPDKSGLPSDRFSAERTGGSVSTLTIQRTQQEDSAVYLCASSLGHTLNTEAFFGQGTRLTVV.